The next 4 T cell receptor beta chains were all read from a single sample in a study of CD8+ T cells in alopecia areata. Combined cutaneous lymph node cells underwent sorting by CD4, CD8alpha, NKG2D, NKG2ACE and additional markers. RNA, once extracted, was reverse transcribed into cDNA for use as the sequencing template. Method: immunoSEQ multiplex PCR; TCRdb's copy keeps in-frame clones and lacks some. The sample shows approximately 19,000 clones, none of them appearing just once. The sample consisted of CD8+ T cells sorted from a lymph node. The origin of the receptors is a C3H/HeJ mouse with alopecia areata. Mouse MHC haplotype: H2-k.

About this clone itself: The listed genes are named as in mouse. The CDR3 end is not reached by the read, which stops 4 residues before it; the germline J gene fills it in. This chain joins TRBV13-3 and TRBJ2-5, with TRBD2 matching over 7 bases. With V trimmed by 3 bases and J by 2 bases, 0 bases remained unmatched. Germline-derived CDR1 and CDR2 are NNHDY and SYVADS. This CDR3 contains 13 residues. The sequenced part of the CDR3 DNA is TGTGCCAGCAGTGCTGGGGGCCAAGAC. The encoded protein is CASSAGGQD. The whole CDR3 region reads CASSAGGQDTQYF.

The table lists this clone with many counts. At residue 15, TCRdb's protein is not the same as the translated DNA, so the protein here was read from the DNA. Gene and germline names: mouse. Sequencing ends 3 residues short of the CDR3 end; the germline J gene provides the rest. The genes are TRBV13-3 and TRBJ1-3; 11 nucleotides match TRBD1. This CDR3 has 18 residues. The trim removed 0 bases at V and 0 bases at J, leaving 5 bases unmatched. Germline assignment: CDR1 NNHDY and CDR2 SYVADS. Incomplete CDR3 DNA: TGTGCCAGCAGTGATGCCCGGGACAGGGGGTATTCTGGAAATACG. Residues: CASSDARDRGYSGNT. The complete CDR3 protein is CASSDARDRGYSGNTLYF.

This clone was counted many times. Germline and genes: mouse. The sequenced fragment ends 4 residues before the CDR3 boundary, so the rest is inferred from the germline J gene. The V gene is TRBV17, the J gene TRBJ1-1, with TRBD1 matching 9 bases. V lost 0 bases, J lost 1 base, and 3 bases stayed unmatched. The CDR3 contains 16 residues. Germline CDR1 and CDR2: MNHDT and YYDKIL. CDR3 bases read: TGTGCTAGCAGTAGAGATCCGGGACAGGGAAACACA. Amino acids: CASSRDPGQGNT. The CDR3 in its entirety is CASSRDPGQGNTEVFF.

This clone was counted between two and nine times. The listed TCRdb protein conflicts with the DNA translation at residue 12, and the protein shown is translated directly from the DNA. Gene names and germline refer to mouse. The CDR3 end lies 3 residues beyond the end of the read and is filled in from the germline J gene. This chain joins TRBV13-1 and TRBJ1-3; 7 bases match TRBD1. The CDR3 spans 15 residues. The J segment lost 0 bases and the V segment lost 3 bases, leaving 3 bases of the junction unmatched. CDR1 is NSHNY, CDR2 SYGAGN, per germline. CDR3 loop: CASSVGTVSGNTLYF. The DNA read from the CDR3 is TGTGCCAGCAGTGTCGGGACAGTTTCTGGAAATACG.